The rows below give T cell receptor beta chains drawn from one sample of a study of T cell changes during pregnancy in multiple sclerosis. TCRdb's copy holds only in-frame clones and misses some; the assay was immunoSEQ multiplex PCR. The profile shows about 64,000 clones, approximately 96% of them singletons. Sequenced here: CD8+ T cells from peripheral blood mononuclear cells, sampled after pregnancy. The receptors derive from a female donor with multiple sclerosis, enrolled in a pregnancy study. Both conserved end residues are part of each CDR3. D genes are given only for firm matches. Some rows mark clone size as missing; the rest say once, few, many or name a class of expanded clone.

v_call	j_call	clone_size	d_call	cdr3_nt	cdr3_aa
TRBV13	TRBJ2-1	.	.	TGTGCCAGCAGCTTAGACCAGAATAGCGGAAATGAGCAGTTCTTC	CASSLDQNSGNEQFF
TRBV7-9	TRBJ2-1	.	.	TGTGCCAGCAGCAACTCAACGGCGGAGCTCTACAATGAGCAGTTCTTC	CASSNSTAELYNEQFF
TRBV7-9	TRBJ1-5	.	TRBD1	TGTGCCAGCAGCCGTACGGACCCTGGACAGGTCAATCAGCCCCAGCATTTT	CASSRTDPGQVNQPQHF
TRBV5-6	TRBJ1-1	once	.	TGTGCCAGCAGCCCATGGACATATGACACTGAAGCTTTCTTT	CASSPWTYDTEAFF
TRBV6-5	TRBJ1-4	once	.	TGTGCCAGCAGTTACGGCGGGGGTGGTGAAAAACTGTTTTTT	CASSYGGGGEKLFF
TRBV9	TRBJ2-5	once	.	TGTGCCAGCAGCGTAGATGGGGGAGGGGGACCCGGAGAGACCCAGTACTTC	CASSVDGGGGPGETQYF
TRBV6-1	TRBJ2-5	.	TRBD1	TGTGCCAGCAAACTGTCGACAGGGTTCGAGACCCAGTACTTC	CASKLSTGFETQYF
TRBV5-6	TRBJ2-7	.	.	TGTGCCAGCAGCTACCCGACAGGACCCGCGTACGAGCAGTACTTC	CASSYPTGPAYEQYF
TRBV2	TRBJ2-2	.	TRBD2	TGTGCCAGCAGAGGGACTAGCGGGCAGTCGAGCACCGGGGAGCTGTTTTTT	CASRGTSGQSSTGELFF
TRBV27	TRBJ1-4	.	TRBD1	TGTGCCAGCAGTTTATCGTGGGGGACAGTACTTAATGAAAAACTGTTTTTT	CASSLSWGTVLNEKLFF
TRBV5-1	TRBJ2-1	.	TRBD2	TGCGCCAGCAGCTGGACTAGCGGAAACAATGAGCAGTTCTTC	CASSWTSGNNEQFF
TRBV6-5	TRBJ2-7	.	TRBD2	TGTGCCAGCAGTTGGATAGCGGGAGGGCCGGGCGAGCAGTACTTC	CASSWIAGGPGEQYF
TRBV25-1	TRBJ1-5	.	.	TGTGCCAGCAGTGAATCTAGCAGCAATCAGCCCCAGCATTTT	CASSESSSNQPQHF
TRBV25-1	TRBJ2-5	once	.	TGTGCCAGCAGTGGGGCGGCGGGGATATTTCAAGAGACCCAGTACTTC	CASSGAAGIFQETQYF
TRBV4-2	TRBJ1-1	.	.	TGTGCCAGCAGCCCCCCGGTCCCTCAGGGGCCCACTGAAGCTTTCTTT	CASSPPVPQGPTEAFF
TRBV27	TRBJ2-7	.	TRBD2	TGTGCCAGCAGTTTATCGGCTAGCGGGATCTACGAGCAGTACTTC	CASSLSASGIYEQYF
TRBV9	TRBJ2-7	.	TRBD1	TGTGCCAGCAGCGTCGACAGGGTGGGGAGCGAGCAGTACTTC	CASSVDRVGSEQYF
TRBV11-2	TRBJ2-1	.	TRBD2	TGTGCCAGCAGCTTATACGGTAATAGCGGGATGGATGAGCAGTTCTTC	CASSLYGNSGMDEQFF
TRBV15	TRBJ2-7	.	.	TGTGCCACCAGCCAAGGGTGGGGGCAGAGAAACGAGCAGTACTTC	CATSQGWGQRNEQYF
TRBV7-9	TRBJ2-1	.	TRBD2	TGTGCCAGCAGCTCTAGCGGAGGAAAGAATGAGCAGTTCTTC	CASSSSGGKNEQFF
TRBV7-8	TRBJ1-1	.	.	TGTGCCAGCAGCTTTTCGGGGAAGAACACTGAAGCTTTCTTT	CASSFSGKNTEAFF
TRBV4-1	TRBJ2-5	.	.	TGCGCCAGCAGCCAAGGTGATACAGGGGAGACCCAGTACTTC	CASSQGDTGETQYF
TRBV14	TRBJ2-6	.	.	TGTGCCAGCAGCCAACGAGTCTCTGGGGCCAACGTCCTGACTTTC	CASSQRVSGANVLTF
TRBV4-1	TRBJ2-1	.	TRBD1	TGCGCCAGCAGCCAAGGGACAGGGACGTACAATGAGCAGTTCTTC	CASSQGTGTYNEQFF
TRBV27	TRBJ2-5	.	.	TGTGCCAGCAGTTTGCTGGACAGCAAAGAGACCCAGTACTTC	CASSLLDSKETQYF
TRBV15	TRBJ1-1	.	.	TGTGCCACCAGCAGAGACCGGGGGGCAAACACTGAAGCTTTCTTT	CATSRDRGANTEAFF
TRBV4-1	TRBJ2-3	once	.	TGCGCCAGCAGGGAGACAGTTTCGAGCACAGATACGCAGTATTTT	CASRETVSSTDTQYF
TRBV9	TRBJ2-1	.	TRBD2	TGTGCCAGCAGCGCGGGACTAGCGGATTCGGATGAGCAGTTCTTC	CASSAGLADSDEQFF
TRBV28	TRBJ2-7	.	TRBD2	TGTGCCAGCAGTACAGGCTGGACTAGCGGTAGCTACGAGCAGTACTTC	CASSTGWTSGSYEQYF
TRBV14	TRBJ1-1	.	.	TGTGCCAGCAGCCAATCAGGGAAGGAGAACACTGAAGCTTTCTTT	CASSQSGKENTEAFF
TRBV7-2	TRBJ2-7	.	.	TGTGCCAGCAGCTCCCCCGGTGGTACAGGGAGCTCCTACGAGCAGTACTTC	CASSSPGGTGSSYEQYF
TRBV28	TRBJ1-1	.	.	TGTGCCAGCAGTTTAACTCTGGGGGGGGTGAGCACTGAAGCTTTCTTT	CASSLTLGGVSTEAFF
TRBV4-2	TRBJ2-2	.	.	TGTGCCAGCAGCCAAGATCGGGCAGGGAGGACCGGGGAGCTGTTTTTT	CASSQDRAGRTGELFF
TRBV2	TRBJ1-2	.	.	TGTGCCAGCAGTGAAGAATGGGACACCTATGGCTACACCTTC	CASSEEWDTYGYTF
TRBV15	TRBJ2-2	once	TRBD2	TGTGCCACCAGCAGAGATCGGAATTGGGGGGGGGCCGGGGAGCTGTTTTTT	CATSRDRNWGGAGELFF
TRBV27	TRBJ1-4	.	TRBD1	TGTGCCAGCAGCCGGACAGGGCGAAATGAAAAACTGTTTTTT	CASSRTGRNEKLFF
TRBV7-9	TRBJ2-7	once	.	TGTGCCAGCAGCTTAGCTGGCACCTCCTACGAGCAGTACTTC	CASSLAGTSYEQYF
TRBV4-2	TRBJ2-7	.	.	TGTGCCAGCAGCCCGGGGTTCTCCGGGGAGCAGTACTTC	CASSPGFSGEQYF
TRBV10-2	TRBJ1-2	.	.	TGCGCCAGCAGCCCCAGCGACTATGGCTACACCTTC	CASSPSDYGYTF
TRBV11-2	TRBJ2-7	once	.	TGTGCCAGCAGCTTAGGGTTAACTTACGAGCAGTACTTC	CASSLGLTYEQYF
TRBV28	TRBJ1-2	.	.	TGTGCCAGCAGTTTATCCCTCGCAGGGAACTATGGCTACACCTTC	CASSLSLAGNYGYTF
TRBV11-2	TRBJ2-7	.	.	TGTGCCAGCAGCTTAGCTCGGGGGAGTTACGAGCAGTACTTC	CASSLARGSYEQYF
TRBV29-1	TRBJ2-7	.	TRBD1	TGCAGCGTTGTGGGGACAGGGATGCGAACCTACGAGCAGTACTTC	CSVVGTGMRTYEQYF
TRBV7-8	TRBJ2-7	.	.	TGTGCCAGCAGCCGGCAGGGGGGAACTAGCGGCTACGAGCAGTACTTC	CASSRQGGTSGYEQYF
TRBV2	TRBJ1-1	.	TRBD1	TGTGCCAGCAGACAGGGGGCGCTGAACACTGAAGCTTTCTTT	CASRQGALNTEAFF
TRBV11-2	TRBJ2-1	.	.	TGTGCCAGCAGCCCCTTGGGCGTTTCCTACAATGAGCAGTTCTTC	CASSPLGVSYNEQFF
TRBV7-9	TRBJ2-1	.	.	TGTGCCAGCAGACCAGCCGAGCGGGCCTCCTACAATGAGCAGTTCTTC	CASRPAERASYNEQFF
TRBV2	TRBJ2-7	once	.	TGTGCCAGCATATGGGGCGGGGGCCTATACGAGCAGTACTTC	CASIWGGGLYEQYF
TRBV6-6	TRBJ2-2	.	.	TGTGCCAGCAGTTACCACTTGAGTGTGACCGGGGAGCTGTTTTTT	CASSYHLSVTGELFF
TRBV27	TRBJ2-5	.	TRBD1	TGTGCCAGCAGTGAGCACAGGGGCCAAGAGACCCAGTACTTC	CASSEHRGQETQYF
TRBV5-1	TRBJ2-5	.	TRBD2	TGCGCCAGCAGCGGGACTAGCGGGATTGAGACCCAGTACTTC	CASSGTSGIETQYF
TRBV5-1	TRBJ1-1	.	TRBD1	TGCGCCAGCAGCGAGGGACAGAAAACCGAAGCTTTCTTT	CASSEGQKTEAFF
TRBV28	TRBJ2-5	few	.	TGTGCCGAGTCGGAGAGGCAGTACCAAGAGACCCAGTACTTC	CAESERQYQETQYF
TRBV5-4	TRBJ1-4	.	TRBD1	TGTGCCAGCAGCCTAGCTTGGACAGGGGGCTCGGAAAAACTGTTTTTT	CASSLAWTGGSEKLFF
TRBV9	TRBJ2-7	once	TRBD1	TGTGCCAGCAGCCCGGGACAGAGAGCCTACGAGCAGTACTTC	CASSPGQRAYEQYF
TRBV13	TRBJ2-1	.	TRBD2	TGTGCCAGCAGCCCCGGGACTAGCGGGAACCTTTACAATGAGCAGTTCTTC	CASSPGTSGNLYNEQFF
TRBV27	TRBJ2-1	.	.	TGTGCCAGCAGGTATTACAATGAGCAGTTCTTC	CASRYYNEQFF
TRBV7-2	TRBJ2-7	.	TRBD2	TGTGCCAGCAGCTTAGAGGGTTCGGGTAGCGGGGATTTTGACGAGCAGTACTTC	CASSLEGSGSGDFDEQYF
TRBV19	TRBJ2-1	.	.	TGTGCCAGTAGTCCGAGGGGGTCCAACAATGAGCAGTTCTTC	CASSPRGSNNEQFF
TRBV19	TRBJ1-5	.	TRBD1	TGTGCCAGTACCTCAAGGGGGCTTCAGCCCCAGCATTTT	CASTSRGLQPQHF